What follows is one T cell receptor (beta chain) and its context. Its antigen is not yet known. This may be a read error: a much more frequent sequence differs by one nucleotide. These data come from a study of regulatory T cells in long-lasting Graves disease (dated by TCRdb to the early 2020s). For the study in its entirety: In the newly diagnosed Graves' disease group, patients had been taking antithyroid drugs for less than 3 months. The study took place in China and was registered as a clinical trial. This study used TCR sequencing and RNA sequencing of peripheral blood to compare persistent Graves' disease patients against newly diagnosed Graves' disease patients. A total of about 35 samples underwent TCR sequencing, from about 13 patients with persistent Graves' disease and approximately 20 patients with newly diagnosed Graves' disease.

This specimen's time point label, interpreted: newly diagnosed GD, antithyroid drugs for less than 3 months. For both TCR sequencing and RNA sequencing, RNA was extracted from PBMCs in TRIzol. Graves' disease was diagnosed according to American Thyroid Association guidelines. Recruitment of patients was carried out at an endocrinology department in Xi'an, China. Each patient gave roughly 10 milliliters of peripheral blood, collected in an EDTA anticoagulant tube. PBMCs were isolated by Ficoll Paque Plus density gradient separation without further T cell sorting. An Agilent 2100 Bioanalyzer and agarose gel were used to assess RNA quality, and a NanoDrop 2000 was used to measure RNA concentration. Study-wide findings and limitations: The authors acknowledged the small sample size as a limitation that may reduce accuracy. Lower TCR Shannon entropy and fewer highly expanded clones were observed in persistent Graves' disease patients than in newly diagnosed patients, which suggested clonal expansion. A larger number of public clonotypes was shared among persistent patients (around 2,700) than among newly diagnosed patients (around 870). Peripheral blood alone was examined, since thyroid tissue, which constituted the primary lesion, could not be accessed. Sequencing and analysis were restricted to the TCR beta chain. Preferential use of TRBV28, TRBJ1-2 and TRBJ2-5 was observed in persistent disease, whereas TRBV20-1 and TRBJ2-1 were favored in newly diagnosed disease.

Library construction relied on multiplex PCR. The reads were generated on an Illumina HiSeq 4000. To build TCR beta libraries, CDR3 regions were amplified by Arm-PCR using iRepertoire HTBI primers. Before sequencing, the PCR products underwent gel purification. The original pipeline was this. Across samples, about 64 TRBV and roughly 15 TRBJ segments were identified and used for gene usage analysis of CDR3 amino acid clonotypes. Filtered high-quality paired reads were merged into contigs using COPE and FqMerger. BLAST was used to align contigs to IMGT TRBV, TRBD and TRBJ reference genes, and CDR3 was defined according to IMGT. Any clonotype with a frequency above 0.1% was classified as a highly expanded clone. Shannon entropy served as the measure of repertoire diversity, while the Gini coefficient captured V-J evenness. Public clonotypes were defined as clonotypes shared by more than one individual. TCRdb reprocessing: public reads trimmed at Q25 with fastp, clones called with MiXCR, in-frame beta chains kept. Every entry covers one CDR3 protein and lists the most common genes and DNA from its rows. TCRdb's processing, not the authors' own work, is the source of the V and J calls. This sample is represented by about 210,000 distinct CDR3 sequences; roughly 19% of them were singletons. Around 11% of the sample goes to the ten largest clones.

The V and J ends are trimmed by 0 bases and 0 bases, leaving 18 bases between them. CDR1 and CDR2, looked up from the germline V gene, are SGHDT and YYEEEE. The CDR3 starts with the cysteine, ends with the phenylalanine, and has 18 residues. The sequence is cut down to CDR3 DNA, 54 bases in frame from base 1. A further study also used this sample, focusing on T cells in Graves' hyperthyroidism and ophthalmopathy. Taken from the second paper: Stable Graves' hyperthyroidism was defined as no progression to ophthalmopathy during 18 months of follow-up. Hyperthyroidism patients were aged 18 to 65 years and newly diagnosed, with disease duration of less than 2 months. Any patient with an uncontrolled infection, another autoimmune disease, pregnancy or lactation was excluded. Clinical symptoms, serum thyroxine and TRAb, thyroid ultrasound, and orbital computed tomography formed the basis for the diagnoses. For the first round of RT-PCR on the TCR CDR3, the HTBI primer set was used together with the Qiagen OneStep RT-PCR kit. Most expanded thyroid clonotypes (frequency above 0.001) were also detected in blood, a finding suggesting that blood repertoires may reflect thyroid immune responses. Ophthalmopathy was separated from stable hyperthyroidism by a 13 V-J signature model, with around 88% sensitivity and about 81% specificity obtained in cross-validation and 80%/75% obtained in testing. In validation, the model predicted progression to ophthalmopathy with approximately 71% sensitivity and roughly 72% specificity, a median of 6.5 months before onset. To identify TCR V-J signatures that set the groups apart, the researchers used a discovery cohort of 95 to 100 patients, made up of 43 with Graves' ophthalmopathy and 57 with stable Graves' hyperthyroidism. An independent validation cohort of around 19 hyperthyroidism patients and 17 patients who later progressed to ophthalmopathy tested prospective prediction of ophthalmopathy. For training and testing, the roughly 93 patients in the discovery cohort were randomly divided in a 7:3 ratio. The study also compared thyroid tissue and blood T-cell repertoires from about 6 Graves' hyperthyroidism patients. After sampling, hyperthyroidism patients received methimazole starting at 30 mg daily, and ophthalmopathy patients received high-dose intravenous methylprednisolone. Libraries were constructed in a second round of multiplex PCR, after which size selection and purification were performed. Paired-end sequencing of the libraries was performed with 100 bp reads on an Illumina HiSeq2000. SOAPnuke was used to process the raw data, throwing out any read that contained adapters or uncalled bases, had a mean Phred below 15, or lacked an exact constant-primer or identifier match. COPE v1.2.5 was used to merge the high-quality paired reads, and each unique nucleotide sequence was defined as a clonotype. Clonotypes were aligned to IMGT TRBV, TRBD and TRBJ reference segments using MiTCR v1.1. The analysis was restricted to V-J combinations with a frequency above 0.0001, which together covered 99.2% of the repertoires. A TCS score was defined as the ratio of F50 (clonal expansion) to E x V (chaos), with BLOSUM62-based TCRdist applied between CDR3 peptides within each V-J. Welch's t-statistics and random forest reduced fewer than 550 V-J features to some 14, which were used in a naive Bayes classifier (R e1071). No statistical method was used to set the sample size in advance, and investigators knew the group allocation. The paper describes TCR Vbeta CDR3 sequencing of fewer than 150 peripheral blood samples, made up of some 40 ophthalmopathy patients, 70 to 80 hyperthyroidism patients and approximately 17 progressor patients.

Recombination linked TRBV5-6 to TRBJ1-1; the D gene is not confidently resolved. Sample: peripheral blood mononuclear cells (PBMCs), taken at new diagnosis, from a patient treated with antithyroid drugs. The sequence was obtained from a woman in her twenties or thirties with Graves disease. Donor details come from another sample of the same person, matched by shared clones. The nucleotides are TGTGCCAGCAGCTTGGCTTCGGCAGGATCGGTTATGAACACTGAAGCTTTCTTT. Its protein reads: CASSLASAGSVMNTEAFF. Full variable domain (CDR3 extended with the reference TRBV5-6 and TRBJ1-1 proteins): DAGVTQSPTHLIKTRGQQVTLRCSPKSGHDTVSWYQQALGQGPQFIFQYYEEEERQRGNFPDRFSGHQFPNYSSELNVNALLLGDSALYLCASSLASAGSVMNTEAFFGQGTRLTVV.